Listed here are 10 T cell receptor beta chains from one sample, sequenced in a study of long-term antiretroviral therapy in people with HIV. immunoSEQ v3.0 was run at survey level. Sequencing used immunoSEQ multiplex PCR; TCRdb keeps in-frame clones, though not all of them. The repertoire consists of 34,000 or so clones, with approximately 81% occurring once and the leading ten covering nearly 5%. Sequences were derived from unsorted PBMCs, sampled roughly 2.8 years before starting antiretroviral therapy. These receptors all stem from a woman in her 30s with HIV.

The chain joins TRBV6-5 to TRBJ2-7, with 7 positions matching TRBD1. V lost 5 bases to trimming and J lost 4 bases; unmatched junction nucleotides: 8. Germline CDR1 is MNHEY and CDR2 is SVGAGI. The CDR3 totals 14 residues. CDR3 residues: CASSKFGTDYEQYV. In DNA, the CDR3 is TGTGCCAGCAGTAAATTCGGGACAGATTACGAGCAGTACGTC.

V is TRBV11-2 and J is TRBJ1-2; TRBD1 might be the D (5 bases). Per the germline V gene, CDR1 is SGHAT and CDR2 is FQNNGV. V gave up 5 bases and J gave up 4 bases, with 11 bases separating them. The CDR3 has 13 residues. In DNA, the CDR3 is TGTGCCAGCAGCGCGGCGGGGGTCTATGGCTACACCTTC. Amino acid sequence: CASSAAGVYGYTF.

The chain uses TRBV5-6 and TRBJ2-2; 11 positions agree with TRBD1. The junction had 7 bases not matched to a gene; V was cut back by 4 bases and J by 5 bases. Looked up from germline, CDR1 is SGHDT and CDR2 is YYEEEE. The CDR3 has 16 residues. The CDR3 nucleotides are TGTGCCAGCAGCCTGGGACAGGGGGTCCGAACCGGGGAGCTGTTTTTT. It yields the protein CASSLGQGVRTGELFF.

The rearrangement links TRBV2 to TRBJ1-4, with a tentative D call TRBD1 (5 bases). The length of the CDR3 is 17 residues. Germline CDR1 and CDR2: SNHLY and FYNNEI. V was shortened by 3 bases and J by 0 bases, with 14 bases between the two germline ends. The CDR3 region has the DNA TGTGCCAGCAGTGACAGGGTCGTAGGGGCAACTAATGAAAAACTGTTTTTT. Its translation: CASSDRVVGATNEKLFF. The variable domain in full, completed from reference TRBV2 and TRBJ1-4, reads EPEVTQTPSHQVTQMGQEVILRCVPISNHLYFYWYRQILGQKVEFLVSFYNNEISEKSEIFDDQFSVERPDGSNFTLKIRSTKLEDSAMYFCASSDRVVGATNEKLFFGSGTQLSVL.

The chain links TRBV5-6 to TRBJ1-1; maybe TRBD1 (5 bases). The CDR3 consists of 15 residues. Deletions cut 5 bases from V and 3 bases from J, with 17 bases between. Germline V CDR1 and CDR2: SGHDT, YYEEEE. CDR3 sequence: CASSSLGGYYTEAFF. In DNA, the CDR3 is TGTGCCAGCAGTTCACTGGGGGGATATTACACTGAAGCTTTCTTT.

CDR3 residues: CASSSAGVTGGSYNSPLHF. DNA for the CDR3: TGTGCCAGCAGTTCCGCCGGAGTTACAGGGGGCTCCTATAATTCACCCCTCCACTTT. This chain links TRBV27 with TRBJ1-6, with 8 bases lining up with TRBD1. With 4 bases clipped from V and 0 bases from J, the junction kept 11 bases outside the gene matches. The CDR3 spans 19 residues. CDR1 is MNHEY, CDR2 SMNVEV, per germline (reference sequence).

The V gene is TRBV7-2, the J gene TRBJ2-5; D tentatively fits TRBD1 or TRBD2 (6 bases each). This CDR3 is built from 14 residues. Germline V gives CDR1 SGHTA, CDR2 FQGNSA. V was cut by 4 bases and J by 1 base, with 10 bases left in between. The CDR3 DNA reads as TGTGCCAGCAGCTATGGGGGGCCCCAAGAGACCCAGTACTTC. This translates into CASSYGGPQETQYF.

The chain carries TRBV27 and TRBJ1-5; a weak D match, TRBD1 (5 bases). V lost 5 bases and J 9 bases, leaving 8 bases between the germline ends. The CDR3 extends over 11 amino acids. The germline V gene has CDR1 MNHEY and CDR2 SMNVEV (reference sequence). In DNA form, the CDR3 reads TGTGCCAGCAGTCATGGGGGGCCCCAGCATTTT. Translating gives CASSHGGPQHF.

The V gene is TRBV13, the J gene TRBJ1-1; TRBD1 might be the D (5 bases). The V gene lost 2 bases and the J gene lost 4 bases, with 11 bases spanning the gap. Looked up from germline, CDR1 is PRHDT and CDR2 is FYEKMQ (reference sequence). This CDR3 contains 14 residues. The CDR3 DNA is TGTGCCAGCAGCTTAACGGGAAGGGGCACTGAAGCTTTCTTT. Translated: CASSLTGRGTEAFF.

The rearrangement links TRBV11-1 to TRBJ2-5; D uncertain. Germline CDR1 reads SGHAT; CDR2 reads FQDESV (reference sequence). This CDR3 comprises 11 residues. Trimming stripped 6 bases from V and 5 bases from J, with 7 bases between. CDR3 sequence: CASSHKETQYF. The DNA of the CDR3 is TGTGCCAGCAGTCATAAGGAGACCCAGTACTTC.